The 17 T cell receptor beta chains presented below share a single source sample, sequenced in a study of cytomegalovirus exposure and HLA in healthy donors. The PCR had 60 Vbeta and 13 Jbeta primers. Clones were sequenced by immunoSEQ multiplex PCR, and TCRdb holds only the in-frame ones, with some missing. The data contain more than 100,000 clones, approximately 84% of them singletons. The sample comprised PBMCs. Receptor source: a woman aged 18-30 years in good health and CMV-seronegative.

The V gene is TRBV6-5, the J gene TRBJ2-7; 9 positions agree with TRBD1. The trim removed 2 bases at V and 1 base at J, leaving 3 bases unmatched. The CDR3 has 15 residues. Germline CDR1 reads MNHEY; CDR2 reads SVGAGI. The CDR3 DNA follows: TGTGCCAGCAGTTACATAGGACAGGGGTCCTACGAGCAGTACTTC. Translating gives CASSYIGQGSYEQYF.

The CDR3 coding sequence is TGTGCCAGCACGCCGCACGACAGGGGTGGTGAAGCTTTCTTT. This codes for CASTPHDRGGEAFF. The rearrangement uses TRBV25-1 and TRBJ1-1; TRBD1 matches 8 bases. The CDR3 has 14 amino acids. Germline CDR1 is MGHDK and CDR2 is SYGVNS. The ends lost 7 bases at V and 7 bases at J; junction bases unmatched: 11.

This clone was seen a few times. The chain joins TRBV6-1 to TRBJ1-1; no clear D gene. Germline CDR1 reads MNHNS; CDR2 reads SASEGT. CDR3 length: 12 amino acids. V gave up 6 bases and J gave up 7 bases, with 12 bases separating them. The CDR3 sequence: CASSPMGDEAFF. The CDR3 nucleotides read TGTGCCAGCAGCCCGATGGGAGATGAAGCTTTCTTT.

The chain links TRBV4-2 to TRBJ2-1; D may be TRBD2 (6 bases). Trimming left V 4 bases short and J 7 bases short, with 17 bases between. The length of the CDR3 is 15 residues. CDR1 and CDR2 (germline): LGHNA, YNFKEQ. CDR3 region: CASSPDRESLNEQFF. In DNA, the CDR3 is TGTGCCAGCAGCCCTGACCGGGAGTCATTGAATGAGCAGTTCTTC.

The table lists this clone with a few counts. This chain joins TRBV7-6 and TRBJ2-3, with 9 bases fitting TRBD2. Germline V lookup: CDR1 SGHVS, CDR2 FNYEAQ. The CDR3 sequence is 15 residues long. V lost 5 bases to trimming and J lost 3 bases; unmatched junction nucleotides: 6. The CDR3 coding sequence is TGTGCCAGCAGCCCTCTAGCGGGAACTACAGATACGCAGTATTTT. Translation: CASSPLAGTTDTQYF.

This CDR3 reads CASSLVAGGPLDAYEQYF. Here the CDR3 DNA reads TGTGCCAGCAGCTTAGTAGCGGGAGGGCCCCTGGATGCCTACGAGCAGTACTTC. This sequence joins TRBV7-2 and TRBJ2-7; 11 nucleotides match TRBD2. V dropped 1 base and J dropped 2; count of bases not matched to a gene: 10. From germline, CDR1 is SGHTA and CDR2 FQGNSA. The CDR3 length is 18 residues.

The rearrangement links TRBV19 to TRBJ1-1; D unresolved. V was cut by 7 bases and J by 1 base, with 13 bases left in between. Germline CDR1 is LNHDA and CDR2 is SQIVND (reference sequence). The CDR3 has 14 amino acids. CDR3 in DNA: TGTGCCAGTACTCTGAGACAACCGAACACTGAAGCTTTCTTT. Translation gives CASTLRQPNTEAFF.

The chain couples TRBV7-2 to TRBJ2-7, with D maybe TRBD2 (7 bases). From germline, CDR1 is SGHTA and CDR2 FQGNSA. Trimming removed 4 bases at V and 9 bases at J, with 28 bases between. The CDR3 has 17 amino acids. The CDR3 bases are TGTGCCAGCAGCTCCTACCTTCTAGCGGTACCCGGAGGGGGGCAGTACTTC. Protein sequence: CASSSYLLAVPGGGQYF.

This sequence joins TRBV14 and TRBJ2-7, with 10 bases matching TRBD1. The length of the CDR3 is 14 residues. CDR1 and CDR2 (germline): SGHDN, FVKESK. V lost 1 base to trimming and J lost 4 bases; unmatched junction nucleotides: 1. This chain's CDR3 is CASSQGQGAYEQYF. Written as DNA, the CDR3 is TGTGCCAGCAGCCAAGGACAGGGGGCGTACGAGCAGTACTTC. Supplemented by reference TRBV14 and TRBJ2-7, the full variable domain reads EAGVTQFPSHSVIEKGQTVTLRCDPISGHDNLYWYRRVMGKEIKFLLHFVKESKQDESGMPNNRFLAERTGGTYSTLKVQPAELEDSGVYFCASSQGQGAYEQYFGPGTRLTVT.

This chain uses TRBV19 with TRBJ1-5; a weak D match, TRBD1 (5 bases). The CDR3 spans 12 residues. The germline V gene has CDR1 LNHDA and CDR2 SQIVND (reference sequence). The V gene lost 7 bases and the J gene lost 6 bases, with 10 bases spanning the gap. DNA of the CDR3: TGTGCCAGTACCCCGGGGGGTCAGCCCCAGCATTTT. Its protein product is CASTPGGQPQHF.

The CDR3 region has the DNA TGTGCCAGCAGCCCAGCGAGGTTAACCGGGGAGCTGTTTTTT. It codes for CASSPARLTGELFF. The chain is built from TRBV5-6 and TRBJ2-2; D not certain. The CDR3 is 14 amino acids. The V gene lost 4 bases and the J gene lost 5 bases, with 12 bases spanning the gap. Per the germline V gene, CDR1 is SGHDT and CDR2 is YYEEEE.

This chain connects TRBV25-1 to TRBJ2-3; TRBD1 agrees at 9 bases. The CDR3 consists of 18 residues. The germline CDR1 and CDR2 sequences are MGHDK and SYGVNS. V shed 0 bases and J 5 bases; nucleotides not matched to a gene: 12. As DNA, the CDR3 is TGTGCCAGCAGTGAATATCTCCCCGCTCGGACAGGGGAAGATACGCAGTATTTT. Protein sequence: CASSEYLPARTGEDTQYF.

The V call is TRBV10-1, the J call TRBJ1-1, with unresolved D. V lost 5 bases and J lost 1, with 8 bases in between. This CDR3 spans 13 amino acids. Germline CDR1 WNHNN, CDR2 SYGVQD (reference sequence). The CDR3: CASSYSGNTEAFF. CDR3 in DNA: TGCGCCAGCAGTTACTCAGGGAACACTGAAGCTTTCTTT.

This rearrangement joins TRBV6-1 to TRBJ2-5; 7 nucleotides agree with TRBD1. The length of the CDR3 is 14 residues. Germline V gene data show CDR1 as MNHNS and CDR2 as SASEGT. After removal of 7 bases from V and 5 bases from J, the junction contained 10 bases not matched to a gene. The CDR3 DNA follows: TGTGCCAGCAAGGGCGACAGGGAAGCCGAGACCCAGTACTTC. As protein: CASKGDREAETQYF.

The genes are TRBV30 and TRBJ2-5; D uncertain. CDR1 is GTSNPN, CDR2 SVGIG, per germline (reference sequence). The CDR3 runs 12 residues. Trimming took off 3 bases at V and 6 bases at J, with 11 bases between the two ends. The CDR3 region has the DNA TGTGCCTGGAGAACCGTCAGGCAGACCCAGTACTTC. The encoded protein is CAWRTVRQTQYF.

The genes are TRBV14 and TRBJ2-1, with D unresolved. Germline values: CDR1 SGHDN, CDR2 FVKESK. The V gene lost 0 bases and the J gene lost 11 bases, with 11 bases spanning the gap. The CDR3 runs to 13 residues. The CDR3 DNA sequence: TGTGCCAGCAGCCAAGAATACCGGAGTAAGCAGTTCTTC. Translating it yields CASSQEYRSKQFF.

DNA for the CDR3: TGTGCCAGCAGCGGGATCGGACAGGGGGCCTATGGCTACACCTTC. Translated, it gives CASSGIGQGAYGYTF. The chain combines TRBV9 with TRBJ1-2, with 11 positions matching TRBD1. J gave up 4 bases and V 3 bases, and 5 bases lay outside the gene matches. Germline CDR1 is SGDLS and CDR2 is YYNGEE. The CDR3 extends over 15 amino acids.